These T cell receptor beta chains were read from a single sample in a study of CD8 T cells in Susac syndrome. TCRdb independently ran MiXCR on the immunoSEQ multiplex PCR reads; one entry per CDR3 protein. Among about 250,000 distinct CDR3 sequences, about 93% were seen once, and the ten largest hold around 0.067%. The sequencing sample was made of CD4+ T cells from PBMCs. The receptor source for this set is a human donor with multiple sclerosis. Both conserved end residues are part of each CDR3. D genes are given only for firm matches. Size values are once, few and many counts, or a class for expanded clones, and some rows have none.

size	V	D	J	CDR3	DNA
.	TRBV19	TRBD1	TRBJ1-4	CASGRQGPNEKLFF	TGTGCCAGTGGAAGACAGGGACCGAATGAAAAACTGTTTTTT
once	TRBV25-1	.	TRBJ1-5	CASTRGNQPQHF	TGTGCCAGCACCAGAGGCAATCAGCCCCAGCATTTT
.	TRBV24-1	TRBD1	TRBJ1-5	CATSARQGGNQPQHF	TGTGCCACCAGTGCCCGACAGGGAGGCAATCAGCCCCAGCATTTT
.	TRBV7-8	.	TRBJ2-1	CASSLVSATSSYNEQFF	TGTGCCAGCAGCTTAGTTTCAGCTACTAGCTCCTACAATGAGCAGTTCTTC
.	TRBV5-4	TRBD2	TRBJ2-7	CASSPRSGGEYEQYF	TGTGCCAGCAGCCCCCGGAGCGGGGGGGAATACGAGCAGTACTTC
.	TRBV7-3	.	TRBJ1-1	CASSNLALTYAFF	TGTGCCAGCAGCAACCTAGCCTTGACTTATGCTTTCTTT
.	TRBV24-1	.	TRBJ1-4	CATSDSGWDEKLFF	TGTGCCACCAGTGATTCAGGGTGGGACGAAAAACTGTTTTTT
.	TRBV12-5	TRBD2	TRBJ2-5	CASGSPFSGRETQYF	TGTGCTAGTGGTTCCCCCTTTAGCGGGAGGGAGACCCAGTACTTC
.	TRBV2	.	TRBJ1-4	CASSERGRGTNEKLFF	TGTGCCAGCAGTGAACGTGGAAGGGGCACTAATGAAAAACTGTTTTTT
.	TRBV7-9	TRBD1	TRBJ2-5	CASSLDRLQETQYF	TGTGCCAGCAGCTTGGACAGGTTACAAGAGACCCAGTACTTC
.	TRBV6-5	.	TRBJ1-3	CASKPYPSGNTIYF	TGTGCCAGCAAACCGTACCCTTCTGGAAACACCATATATTTT
.	TRBV7-8	.	TRBJ1-1	CASSSGVPEAFF	TGTGCCAGCAGCTCAGGGGTCCCTGAAGCTTTCTTT
.	TRBV7-3	TRBD1	TRBJ2-1	CASSLGPGGYNEQFF	TGTGCCAGCAGCTTGGGGCCAGGGGGTTACAATGAGCAGTTCTTC
.	TRBV6-6	.	TRBJ2-2	CASTPRGGELFF	TGTGCCAGCACCCCCCGAGGGGGGGAGCTGTTTTTT
.	TRBV3-1	TRBD2	TRBJ2-1	CASSQDASGTKQFF	TGTGCCAGCAGCCAAGATGCTAGCGGTACCAAGCAGTTCTTC
.	TRBV9	TRBD1	TRBJ2-7	CASSVGQGGWEQYF	TGTGCCAGCAGCGTCGGACAGGGAGGTTGGGAGCAGTACTTC
.	TRBV25-1	.	TRBJ2-4	CASSLPGAKNIQYF	TGTGCCAGCAGTCTTCCGGGTGCCAAAAACATTCAGTACTTC
.	TRBV19	TRBD1	TRBJ2-3	CASNMGQGRTDTQYF	TGTGCCAGTAATATGGGACAGGGACGCACAGATACGCAGTATTTT
.	TRBV9	.	TRBJ1-5	CASSVGPGSDQPQHF	TGTGCCAGCAGCGTAGGGCCGGGTTCAGATCAGCCCCAGCATTTT
.	TRBV12-3/TRBV12-4	TRBD2	TRBJ2-1	CASSFFSFRTERTSGASYNEQFF	TGTGCCAGCAGTTTTTTTTCGTTTCGGACAGAAAGGACTAGCGGGGCCTCCTACAATGAGCAGTTCTTC
.	TRBV6-5	.	TRBJ2-7	CASSLDLYSYEQYF	TGTGCCAGCAGTCTGGACCTCTACTCCTACGAGCAGTACTTC